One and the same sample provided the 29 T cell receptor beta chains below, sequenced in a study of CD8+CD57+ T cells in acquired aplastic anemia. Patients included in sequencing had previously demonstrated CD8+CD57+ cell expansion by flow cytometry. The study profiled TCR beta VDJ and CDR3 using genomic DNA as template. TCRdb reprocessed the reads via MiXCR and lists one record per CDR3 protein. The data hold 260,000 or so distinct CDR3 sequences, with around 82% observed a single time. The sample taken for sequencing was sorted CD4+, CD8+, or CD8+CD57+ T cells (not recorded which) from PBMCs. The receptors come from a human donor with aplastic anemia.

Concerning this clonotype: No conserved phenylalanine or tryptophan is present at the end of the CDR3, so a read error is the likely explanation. The CDR3 loop is CASSVGAVTQYL. The CDR3 DNA follows: TGTGCCAGCAGCGTGGGAGCAGTAACGCAGTATCTT. V and J are TRBV9 and TRBJ2-3, with D possibly matching TRBD2 (5 bases). This CDR3 has 12 residues. Germline lookup yields CDR1 SGDLS and CDR2 YYNGEE. Trimming removed 2 bases from V and 9 bases from J, with 10 bases in between.

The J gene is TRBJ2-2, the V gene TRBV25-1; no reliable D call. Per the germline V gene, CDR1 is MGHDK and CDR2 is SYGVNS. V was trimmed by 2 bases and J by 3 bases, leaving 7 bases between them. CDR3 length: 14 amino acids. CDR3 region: CASSETDYTGELFF. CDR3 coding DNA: TGTGCCAGCAGTGAAACAGACTACACCGGGGAGCTGTTTTTT.

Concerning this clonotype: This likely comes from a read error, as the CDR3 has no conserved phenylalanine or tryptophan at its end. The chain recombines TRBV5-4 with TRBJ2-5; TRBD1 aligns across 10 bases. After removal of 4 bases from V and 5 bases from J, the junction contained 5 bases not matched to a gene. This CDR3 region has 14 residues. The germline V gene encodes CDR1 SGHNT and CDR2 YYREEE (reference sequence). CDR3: CASSRDRGAETQYV. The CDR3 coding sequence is TGTGCCAGCAGCCGGGACAGGGGAGCGGAGACCCAGTACGTC.

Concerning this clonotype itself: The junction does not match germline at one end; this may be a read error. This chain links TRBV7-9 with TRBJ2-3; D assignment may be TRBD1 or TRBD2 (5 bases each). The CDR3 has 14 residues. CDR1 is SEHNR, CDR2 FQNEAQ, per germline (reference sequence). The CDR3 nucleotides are TGTGCCAGCAGCGGGGCGGCGCGCCTAGGGGAGCAGTACTTT. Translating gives CASSGAARLGEQYF. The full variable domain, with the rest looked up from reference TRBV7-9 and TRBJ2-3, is DTGVSQNPRHKITKRGQNVTFRCDPISEHNRLYWYRQTLGQGPEFLTYFQNEAQLEKSRLLSDRFSAERPKGSFSTLEIQRTEQGDSAMYLCASSGAARLGEQYFGPGTRLTVL.

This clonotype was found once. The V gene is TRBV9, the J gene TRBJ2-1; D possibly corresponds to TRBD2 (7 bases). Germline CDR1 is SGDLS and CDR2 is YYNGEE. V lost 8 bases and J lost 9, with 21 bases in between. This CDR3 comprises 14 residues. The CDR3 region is CASSIGGGISEQFF. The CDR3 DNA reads TGTGCCAGTAGCATAGGGGGGGGGATAAGTGAGCAGTTCTTC.

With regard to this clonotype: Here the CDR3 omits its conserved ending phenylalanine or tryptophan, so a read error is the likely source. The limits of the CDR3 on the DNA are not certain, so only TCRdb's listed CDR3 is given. CDR3 sequence: CASSLAGGYDTQY. The rearrangement joins TRBV11-2 to TRBJ2-7; the table's TRBD2 call for D was not verified on the DNA. The CDR3 is 13 amino acids in total, end residues counted. In germline, CDR1 is SGHAT, CDR2 FQNNGV.

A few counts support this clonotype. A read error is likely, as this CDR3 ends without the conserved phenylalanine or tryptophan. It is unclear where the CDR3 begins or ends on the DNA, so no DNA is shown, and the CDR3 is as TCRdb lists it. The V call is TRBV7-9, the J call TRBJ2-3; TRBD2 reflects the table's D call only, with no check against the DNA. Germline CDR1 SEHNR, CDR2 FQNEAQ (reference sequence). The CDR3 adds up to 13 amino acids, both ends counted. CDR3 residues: CASSFGRSGGSDY.

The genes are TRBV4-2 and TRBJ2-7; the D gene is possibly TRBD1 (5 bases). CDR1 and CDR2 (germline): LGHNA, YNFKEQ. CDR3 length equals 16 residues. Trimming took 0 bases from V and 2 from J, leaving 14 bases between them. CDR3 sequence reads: CASSQDGQGLTYEQYF. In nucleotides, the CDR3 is TGTGCCAGCAGCCAAGATGGGCAGGGCCTCACCTACGAGCAGTACTTC.

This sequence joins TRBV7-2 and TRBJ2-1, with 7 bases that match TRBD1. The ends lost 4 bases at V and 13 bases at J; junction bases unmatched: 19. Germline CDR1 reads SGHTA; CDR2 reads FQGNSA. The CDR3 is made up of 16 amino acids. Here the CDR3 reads CASSCRQGANYGDQFF. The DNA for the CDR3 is TGTGCCAGCAGCTGTCGACAGGGCGCAAACTATGGTGACCAGTTCTTC. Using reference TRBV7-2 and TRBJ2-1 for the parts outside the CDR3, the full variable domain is GAGVSQSPSNKVTEKGKDVELRCDPISGHTALYWYRQSLGQGLEFLIYFQGNSAPDKSGLPSDRFSAERTGGSVSTLTIQRTQQEDSAVYLCASSCRQGANYGDQFFGPGTRLTVL.

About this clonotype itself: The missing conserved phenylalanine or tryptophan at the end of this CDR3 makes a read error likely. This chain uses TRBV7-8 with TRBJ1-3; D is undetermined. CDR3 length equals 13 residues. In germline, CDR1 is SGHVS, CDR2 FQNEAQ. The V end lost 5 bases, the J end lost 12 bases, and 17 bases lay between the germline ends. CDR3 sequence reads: CASSVDFRRNIYV. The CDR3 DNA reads TGTGCCAGCAGCGTAGATTTTAGAAGGAACATATATGTT.

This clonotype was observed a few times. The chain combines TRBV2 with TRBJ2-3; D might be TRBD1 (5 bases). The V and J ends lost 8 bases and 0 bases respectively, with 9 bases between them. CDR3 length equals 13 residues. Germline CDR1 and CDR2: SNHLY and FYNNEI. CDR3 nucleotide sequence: TGTGCCAGCGGGGCAACTAGCACAGATACGCAGTATTTT. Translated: CASGATSTDTQYF.

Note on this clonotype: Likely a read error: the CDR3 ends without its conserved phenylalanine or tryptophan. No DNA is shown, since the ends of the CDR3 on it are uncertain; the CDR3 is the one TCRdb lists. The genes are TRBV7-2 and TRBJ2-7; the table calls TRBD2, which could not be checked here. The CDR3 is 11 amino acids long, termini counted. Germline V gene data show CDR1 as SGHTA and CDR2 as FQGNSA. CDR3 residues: CASSYRCGPDT.

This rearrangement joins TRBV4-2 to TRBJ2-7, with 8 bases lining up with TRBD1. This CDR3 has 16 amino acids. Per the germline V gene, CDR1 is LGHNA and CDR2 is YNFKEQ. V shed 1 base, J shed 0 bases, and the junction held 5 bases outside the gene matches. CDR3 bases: TGTGCCAGCAGCCAAGGGACAGGGAAGAACTCCTACGAGCAGTACTTC. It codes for CASSQGTGKNSYEQYF.

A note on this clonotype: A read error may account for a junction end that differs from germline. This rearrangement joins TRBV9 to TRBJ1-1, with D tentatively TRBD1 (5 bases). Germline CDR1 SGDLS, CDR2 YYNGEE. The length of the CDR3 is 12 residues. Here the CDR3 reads CASSSGLIEAFF. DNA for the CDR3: TGTGCCAGCAGTTCAGGGTTAATTGAAGCGTTCTTT. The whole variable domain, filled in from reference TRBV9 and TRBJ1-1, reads DSGVTQTPKHLITATGQRVTLRCSPRSGDLSVYWYQQSLDQGLQFLIQYYNGEERAKGNILERFSAQQFPDLHSELNLSSLELGDSALYFCASSSGLIEAFFGQGTRLTVV.

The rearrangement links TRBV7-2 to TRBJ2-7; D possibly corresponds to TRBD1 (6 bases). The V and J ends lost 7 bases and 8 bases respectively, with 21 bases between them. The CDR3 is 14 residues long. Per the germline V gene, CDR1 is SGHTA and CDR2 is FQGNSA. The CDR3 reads CASNLETGEGKQYF. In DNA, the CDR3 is TGTGCCAGCAACCTGGAGACAGGTGAAGGAAAGCAGTACTTC.

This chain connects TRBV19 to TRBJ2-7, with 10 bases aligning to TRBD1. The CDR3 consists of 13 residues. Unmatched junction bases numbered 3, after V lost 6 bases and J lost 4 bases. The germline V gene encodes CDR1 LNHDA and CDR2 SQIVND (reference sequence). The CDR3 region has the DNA TGTGCCAGTAGCGGGACAGGGGTATACGAGCAGTACTTC. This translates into CASSGTGVYEQYF.

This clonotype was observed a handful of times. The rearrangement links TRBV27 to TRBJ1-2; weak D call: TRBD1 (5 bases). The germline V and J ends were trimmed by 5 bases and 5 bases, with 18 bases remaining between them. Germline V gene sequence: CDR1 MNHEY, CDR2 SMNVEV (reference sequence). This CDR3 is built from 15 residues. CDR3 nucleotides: TGTGCCAGCAGTCAAAGGGACGGGCTCGTATATGGCTACACCTTC. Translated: CASSQRDGLVYGYTF.

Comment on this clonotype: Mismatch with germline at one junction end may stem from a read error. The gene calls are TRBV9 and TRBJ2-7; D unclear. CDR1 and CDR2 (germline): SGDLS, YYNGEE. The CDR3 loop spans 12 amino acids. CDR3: CASRRESYEQYF. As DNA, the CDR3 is TGCGCCAGCAGAAGAGAAAGCTACGAGCAGTACTTC.

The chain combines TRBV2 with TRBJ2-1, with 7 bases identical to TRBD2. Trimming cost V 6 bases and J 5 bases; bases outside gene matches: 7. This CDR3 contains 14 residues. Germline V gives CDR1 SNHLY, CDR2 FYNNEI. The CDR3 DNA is TGTGCCAGCAGCTGGGAGGGTGGTCACAATGAGCAGTTCTTC. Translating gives CASSWEGGHNEQFF.

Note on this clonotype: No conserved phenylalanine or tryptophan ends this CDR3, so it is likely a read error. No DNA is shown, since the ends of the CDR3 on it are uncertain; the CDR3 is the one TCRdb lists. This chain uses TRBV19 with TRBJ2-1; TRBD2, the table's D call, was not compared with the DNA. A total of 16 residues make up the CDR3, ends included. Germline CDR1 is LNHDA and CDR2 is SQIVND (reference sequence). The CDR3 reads CAISLASGNGQDQLFV.

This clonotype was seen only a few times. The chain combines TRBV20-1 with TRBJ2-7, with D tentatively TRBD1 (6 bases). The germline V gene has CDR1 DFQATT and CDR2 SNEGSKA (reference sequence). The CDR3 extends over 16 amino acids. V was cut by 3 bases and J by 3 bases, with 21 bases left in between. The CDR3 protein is CSASKATGAADYEQYF. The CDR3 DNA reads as TGCAGTGCTAGTAAGGCGACAGGCGCCGCCGACTACGAGCAGTACTTC.

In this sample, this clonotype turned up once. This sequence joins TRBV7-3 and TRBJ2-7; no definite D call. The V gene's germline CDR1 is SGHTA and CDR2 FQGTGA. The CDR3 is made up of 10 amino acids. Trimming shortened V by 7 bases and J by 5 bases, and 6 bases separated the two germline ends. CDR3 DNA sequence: TGTGCCAGCACCGTACACGAGCAGTACGTC. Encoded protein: CASTVHEQYV.

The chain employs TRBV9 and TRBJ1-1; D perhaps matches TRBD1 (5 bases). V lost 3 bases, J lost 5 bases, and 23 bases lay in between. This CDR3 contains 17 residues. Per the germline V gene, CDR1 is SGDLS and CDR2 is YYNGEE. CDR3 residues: CASSAPGAGDLETEAFF. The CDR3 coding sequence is TGTGCCAGCAGCGCCCCCGGAGCGGGGGATTTGGAAACTGAAGCTTTCTTT.

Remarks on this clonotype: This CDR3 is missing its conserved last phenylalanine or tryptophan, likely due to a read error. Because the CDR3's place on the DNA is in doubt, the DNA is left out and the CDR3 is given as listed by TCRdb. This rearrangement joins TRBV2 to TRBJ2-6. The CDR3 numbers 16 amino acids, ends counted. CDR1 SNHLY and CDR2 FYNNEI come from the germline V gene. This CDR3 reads CASGEAGRYAPNFLTV.

The CDR3 loop is CAISRTGMDGYTF. The CDR3 DNA follows: TGTGCCATCAGCCGGACAGGGATGGACGGCTACACCTTC. This chain uses TRBV10-3 with TRBJ1-2; 8 bases fit TRBD1. The CDR3 loop spans 13 amino acids. Germline V gives CDR1 ENHRY, CDR2 SYGVKD. J lost 8 bases, V lost 6 bases, and 8 bases had no gene match.

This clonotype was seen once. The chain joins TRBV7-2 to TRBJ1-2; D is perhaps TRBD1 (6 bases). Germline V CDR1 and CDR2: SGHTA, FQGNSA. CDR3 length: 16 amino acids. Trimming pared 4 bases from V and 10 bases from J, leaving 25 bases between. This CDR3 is CASSSRGSGKTQYYTF. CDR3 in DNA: TGTGCCAGCAGCTCAAGGGGGAGCGGCAAGACCCAGTACTACACCTTC.

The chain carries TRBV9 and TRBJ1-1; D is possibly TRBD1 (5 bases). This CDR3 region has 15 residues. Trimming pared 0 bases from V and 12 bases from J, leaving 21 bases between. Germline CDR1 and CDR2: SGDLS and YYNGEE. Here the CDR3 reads CASSVEGSTGALSFF. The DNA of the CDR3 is TGTGCCAGCAGCGTAGAGGGGTCCACCGGGGCGCTGTCTTTCTTT.

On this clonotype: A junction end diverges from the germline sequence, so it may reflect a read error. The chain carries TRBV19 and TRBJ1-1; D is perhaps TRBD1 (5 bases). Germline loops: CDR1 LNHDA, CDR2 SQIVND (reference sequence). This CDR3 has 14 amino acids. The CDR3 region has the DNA TGTGCCAGTAGTTGGGGACGGGTGAACACTGAGGCTTTCTTT. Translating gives CASSWGRVNTEAFF. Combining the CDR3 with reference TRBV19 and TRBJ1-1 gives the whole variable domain DGGITQSPKYLFRKEGQNVTLSCEQNLNHDAMYWYRQDPGQGLRLIYYSQIVNDFQKGDIAEGYSVSREKKESFPLTVTSAQKNPTAFYLCASSWGRVNTEAFFGQGTRLTVV.

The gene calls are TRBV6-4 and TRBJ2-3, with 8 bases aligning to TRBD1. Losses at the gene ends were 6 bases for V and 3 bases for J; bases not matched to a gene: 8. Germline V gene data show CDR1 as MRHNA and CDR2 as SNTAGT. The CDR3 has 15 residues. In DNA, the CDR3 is TGTGCCAGCAGAAAGGAGGGACAGGCAACAGATACGCAGTATTTT. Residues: CASRKEGQATDTQYF.